The TCR beta chain described here comes from a study of T cells in localized non-small cell lung cancer. Whole-study findings and limits: Among the top 100 tumor clones, a median about 57 appeared in adjacent lung.

As concerns this clone: Its antigen is unknown.

V shed 4 bases, J shed 8 bases, and the junction held 11 bases outside the gene matches. The CDR3 totals 15 residues. Germline loops: CDR1 SGHKS, CDR2 YYEKEE (reference sequence). Method: immunoSEQ multiplex PCR; TCRdb's copy keeps in-frame clones and lacks some. The sample has 130,000 or so clones, around 89% seen once. The gene calls are TRBV5-5 and TRBJ2-1, with 8 bases matching TRBD1. The sample consisted of peripheral blood, taken before any cancer treatment. This clonotype was sampled from an older female donor with stage I lung adenocarcinoma. The CDR3 sequence: CASSPGQALWYEQFF. The CDR3 DNA reads as TGTGCCAGCAGCCCGGGACAGGCCCTCTGGTATGAGCAGTTCTTC.